These T cell receptor beta chains were read from a single sample in a study of T cells in Graves' hyperthyroidism and ophthalmopathy. TCRdb reprocessed the multiplex PCR reads with MiXCR, giving one entry per CDR3 protein. This sample has some 600,000 distinct CDR3 sequences, with 35% to 55% found just once. Specimen: peripheral blood or thyroid tissue (not recorded which). Source of these receptors: a young woman with Graves' hyperthyroidism. Both conserved end residues are part of each CDR3. Each record gives: J gene, V gene, clone size, D gene, CDR3 DNA, CDR3 protein. A D gene is named only where the DNA matches it firmly. Some rows have no size entry. The others give once, few or many, or a class for an expanded clone.

>TRBJ2-7|TRBV20-1|NA|NA
TGCAGTGCAACCGGGACACCCTCCTACGAGCAGTACTTC
CSATGTPSYEQYF
>TRBJ2-5|TRBV29-1|few|NA
TGCAGCGTTGGAAGGGGGCAAGAGACCCAGTACTTC
CSVGRGQETQYF
>TRBJ2-7|TRBV7-8|NA|NA
TGTGCCAGCAGCCACCGGGACAAGTACTACGAGCAGTACTTC
CASSHRDKYYEQYF
>TRBJ2-7|TRBV2|few|NA
TGTGCCAGCGGGGAACCGGGAGTGGCCTACGAGCAGTACTTC
CASGEPGVAYEQYF
>TRBJ1-1|TRBV19|few|NA
TGTGCCAGTAGTATACGTCCACTGGGCACTGAAGCTTTCTTT
CASSIRPLGTEAFF
>TRBJ1-1|TRBV10-3|many|TRBD1
TGTGCCATCGGTCAGGGGGGCACTGAAGCTTTCTTT
CAIGQGGTEAFF
>TRBJ2-7|TRBV20-1|NA|NA
TGCAGTGCTCGGGGGCCCCTCTACGAGCAGTACTTC
CSARGPLYEQYF
>TRBJ1-5|TRBV2|many|NA
TGTGCCAGCAGTGAAGCAGGGAGGGATCAGCCCCAGCATTTT
CASSEAGRDQPQHF
>TRBJ2-4|TRBV29-1|NA|NA
TGCAGCGTCGCAGATCTTAGGAACATTCAGTACTTC
CSVADLRNIQYF
>TRBJ1-4|TRBV9|few|NA
TGTGCCAGCAGCGTCGGACAGGAAAAACTGTTTTTT
CASSVGQEKLFF
>TRBJ2-5|TRBV29-1|many|NA
TGCAGCGTTGATATGGCGGGTGGAGAGACCCAGTACTTC
CSVDMAGGETQYF
>TRBJ1-1|TRBV15|NA|NA
TGTGCCACCAGCATAGGGAGAGGCATGAACACTGAAGCTTTCTTT
CATSIGRGMNTEAFF
>TRBJ2-2|TRBV7-9|NA|NA
TGTGCCAGCAGCCCAATGGGCGGGGAGCTGTTTTTT
CASSPMGGELFF
>TRBJ2-5|TRBV20-1|once|NA
TGCAGTTACCGGGACCCGTCGGAGACCCAGTACTTC
CSYRDPSETQYF
>TRBJ2-7|TRBV20-1|few|NA
TGCAGTGCTAGCAGCTCCTACGAGCAGTACTTC
CSASSSYEQYF
>TRBJ1-5|TRBV28|few|NA
TGTGCCAGCGGTGTCTTTGGGAATCAGCCCCAGCATTTT
CASGVFGNQPQHF
>TRBJ2-7|TRBV7-8|few|NA
TGTGCCAGCAGCTTGGGTACGGGTCCAGTGCCCCTCTACGAGCAGTACTTC
CASSLGTGPVPLYEQYF
>TRBJ1-3|TRBV7-2|many|NA
TGTGCCAGCAGCTTAGCGACGGCGGACACCATATATTTT
CASSLATADTIYF